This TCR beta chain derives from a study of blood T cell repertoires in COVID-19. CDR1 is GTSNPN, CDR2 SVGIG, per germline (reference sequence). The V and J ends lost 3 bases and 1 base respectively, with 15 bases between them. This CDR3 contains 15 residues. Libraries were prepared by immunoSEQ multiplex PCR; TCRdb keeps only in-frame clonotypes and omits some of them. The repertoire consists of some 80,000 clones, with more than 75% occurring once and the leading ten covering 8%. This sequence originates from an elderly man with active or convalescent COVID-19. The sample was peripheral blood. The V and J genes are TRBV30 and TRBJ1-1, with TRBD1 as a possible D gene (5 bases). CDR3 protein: CAWRPWARANTEAFF. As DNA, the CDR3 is TGTGCCTGGAGACCATGGGCCAGGGCGAACACTGAAGCTTTCTTT.